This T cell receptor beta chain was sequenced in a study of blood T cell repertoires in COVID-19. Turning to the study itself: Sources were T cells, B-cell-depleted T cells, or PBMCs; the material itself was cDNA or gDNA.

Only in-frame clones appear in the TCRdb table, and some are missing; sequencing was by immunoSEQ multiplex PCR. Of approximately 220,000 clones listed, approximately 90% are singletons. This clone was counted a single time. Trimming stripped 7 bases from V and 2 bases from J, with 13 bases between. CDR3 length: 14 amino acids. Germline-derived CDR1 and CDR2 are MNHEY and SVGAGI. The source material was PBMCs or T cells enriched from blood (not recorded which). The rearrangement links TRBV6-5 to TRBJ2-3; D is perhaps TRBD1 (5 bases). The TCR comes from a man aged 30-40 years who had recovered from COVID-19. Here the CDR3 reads CASTFQGSTDTQYF. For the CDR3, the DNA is TGTGCCAGCACGTTTCAGGGATCCACAGATACGCAGTATTTT.